This TCR beta chain was observed in a study of cytomegalovirus exposure and HLA in healthy donors. Both 60 Vbeta primers and 13 Jbeta primers went into the PCR. Using immunoSEQ multiplex PCR, the repertoire was profiled, and TCRdb retains in-frame clones only, with some absent. The table includes roughly 92,000 clones, about 80% detected once. V lost 6 bases to trimming and J lost 0 bases, with 16 bases between them. The CDR3 consists of 15 residues. Germline loops: CDR1 SGDLS, CDR2 YYNGEE. Study-wide points: Generally TCR sequences proved uncommon, though certain public TCRs appeared in numerous donors. Later genetic work tied a missense DCLRE1C variant to beta-chain V and J trimming. Association with HLA alleles at 0.05 false discovery rate was found for 16,951 TCR beta sequences in a later analysis.

On this clone itself: Its specificity is not known.

Regarding donors, all were healthy bone marrow donors. Source material: PBMCs. This sequence originates from a man aged 50 to 59 in good health and CMV-seropositive. The V gene is TRBV9, the J gene TRBJ2-7; D perhaps matches TRBD1 (5 bases). DNA of the CDR3: TGTGCCAGCACCCCCACAGGCCACAACTCCTACGAGCAGTACTTC. Protein product: CASTPTGHNSYEQYF.